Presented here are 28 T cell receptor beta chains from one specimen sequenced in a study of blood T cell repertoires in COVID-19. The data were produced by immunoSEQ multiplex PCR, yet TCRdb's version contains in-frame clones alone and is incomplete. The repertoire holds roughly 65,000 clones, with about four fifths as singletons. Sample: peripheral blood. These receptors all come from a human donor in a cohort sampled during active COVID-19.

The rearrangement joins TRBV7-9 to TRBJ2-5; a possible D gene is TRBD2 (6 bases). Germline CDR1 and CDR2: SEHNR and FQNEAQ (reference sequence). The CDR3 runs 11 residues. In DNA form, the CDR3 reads TGTGCGGGGGAGGAGCAAGAGACCCAGTACTTC. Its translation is CAGEEQETQYF.

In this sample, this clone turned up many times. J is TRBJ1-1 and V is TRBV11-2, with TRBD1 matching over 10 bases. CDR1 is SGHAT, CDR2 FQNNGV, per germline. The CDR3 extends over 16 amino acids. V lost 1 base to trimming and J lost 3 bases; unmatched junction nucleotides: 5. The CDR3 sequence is CASSLGGTGDYTEAFF. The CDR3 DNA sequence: TGTGCCAGCAGCTTAGGAGGGACAGGGGATTACACTGAAGCTTTCTTT.

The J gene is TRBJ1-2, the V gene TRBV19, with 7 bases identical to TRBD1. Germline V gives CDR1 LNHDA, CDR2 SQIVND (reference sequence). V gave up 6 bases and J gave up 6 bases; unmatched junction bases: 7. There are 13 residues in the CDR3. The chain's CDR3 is CASRIGTANGYTF. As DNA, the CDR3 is TGTGCCAGTAGGATCGGGACAGCCAATGGCTACACCTTC.

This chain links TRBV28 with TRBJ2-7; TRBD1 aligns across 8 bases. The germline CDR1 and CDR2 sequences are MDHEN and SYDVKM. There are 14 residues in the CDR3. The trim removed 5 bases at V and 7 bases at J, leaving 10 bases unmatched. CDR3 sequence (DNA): TGTGCCAGCAGTAGGTCCCGGGACAGGACGGAGCAGTACTTC. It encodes CASSRSRDRTEQYF.

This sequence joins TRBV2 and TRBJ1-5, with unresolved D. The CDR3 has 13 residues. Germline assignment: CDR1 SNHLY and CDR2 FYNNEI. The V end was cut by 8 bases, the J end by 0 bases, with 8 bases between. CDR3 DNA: TGTGCCAGCGAGGATGATAGCAATCAGCCCCAGCATTTT. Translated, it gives CASEDDSNQPQHF. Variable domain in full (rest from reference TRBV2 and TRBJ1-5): EPEVTQTPSHQVTQMGQEVILRCVPISNHLYFYWYRQILGQKVEFLVSFYNNEISEKSEIFDDQFSVERPDGSNFTLKIRSTKLEDSAMYFCASEDDSNQPQHFGDGTRLSIL.

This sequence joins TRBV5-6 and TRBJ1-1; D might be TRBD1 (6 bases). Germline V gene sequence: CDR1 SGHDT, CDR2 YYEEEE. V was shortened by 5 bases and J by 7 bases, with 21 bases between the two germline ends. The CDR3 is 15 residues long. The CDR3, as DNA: TGTGCCAGCAGTGCTCGAGGACAGCTAATATTTGAAGCTTTCTTT. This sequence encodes CASSARGQLIFEAFF. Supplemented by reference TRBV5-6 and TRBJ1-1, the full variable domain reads DAGVTQSPTHLIKTRGQQVTLRCSPKSGHDTVSWYQQALGQGPQFIFQYYEEEERQRGNFPDRFSGHQFPNYSSELNVNALLLGDSALYLCASSARGQLIFEAFFGQGTRLTVV.

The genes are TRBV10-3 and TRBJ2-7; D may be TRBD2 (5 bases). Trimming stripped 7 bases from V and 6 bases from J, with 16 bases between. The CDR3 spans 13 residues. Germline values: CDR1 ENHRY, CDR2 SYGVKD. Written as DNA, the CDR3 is TGTGCCATCAAAGGGCCAGTGGAGGCCGAGCAGTACTTC. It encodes CAIKGPVEAEQYF.

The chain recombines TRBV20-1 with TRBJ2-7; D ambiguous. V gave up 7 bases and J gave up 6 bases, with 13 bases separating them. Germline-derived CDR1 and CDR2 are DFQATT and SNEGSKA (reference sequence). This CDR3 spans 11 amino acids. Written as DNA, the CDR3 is TGCAGTGGAATACGAGGAATCGAGCAGTACTTC. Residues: CSGIRGIEQYF.

The CDR3 here is CATSDFYSTDTQYF. The CDR3 region has the DNA TGTGCCACCAGTGATTTCTACAGCACAGATACGCAGTATTTT. The genes are TRBV24-1 and TRBJ2-3; D unresolved. Per germline, CDR1 KGHDR and CDR2 SFDVKD. V lost 1 base and J lost 0, with 4 bases in between. This CDR3 spans 14 amino acids.

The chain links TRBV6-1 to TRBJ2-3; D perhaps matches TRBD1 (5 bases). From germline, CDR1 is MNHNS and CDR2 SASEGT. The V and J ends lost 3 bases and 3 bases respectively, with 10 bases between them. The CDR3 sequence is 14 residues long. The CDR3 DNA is TGTGCCAGCAGTGAGGACATCAAGACAGATACGCAGTATTTT. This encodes CASSEDIKTDTQYF.

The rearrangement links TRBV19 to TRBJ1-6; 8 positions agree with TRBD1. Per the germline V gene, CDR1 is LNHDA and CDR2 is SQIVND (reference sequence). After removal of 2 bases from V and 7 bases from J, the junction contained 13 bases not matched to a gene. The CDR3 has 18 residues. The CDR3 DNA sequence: TGTGCCAGTAGTATAAGGAGCGTGGCAGGACAGGGCAATTCACCCCTCCACTTT. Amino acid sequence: CASSIRSVAGQGNSPLHF.

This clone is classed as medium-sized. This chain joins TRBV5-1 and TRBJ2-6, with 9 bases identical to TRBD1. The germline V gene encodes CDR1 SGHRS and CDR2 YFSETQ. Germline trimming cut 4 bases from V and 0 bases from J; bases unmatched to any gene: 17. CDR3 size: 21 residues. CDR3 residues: CASSLITNRDRVLSGANVLTF. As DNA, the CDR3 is TGCGCCAGCAGCCTCATCACGAACCGGGACAGGGTCCTCTCTGGGGCCAACGTCCTGACTTTC.

CDR3 DNA sequence: TGTGCCAGCAGGGGGACAGGGTTCACTGAAGCTTTCTTT. Translating gives CASRGTGFTEAFF. The V call is TRBV6-5, the J call TRBJ1-1, with 9 bases fitting TRBD1. Per the germline V gene, CDR1 is MNHEY and CDR2 is SVGAGI. J was trimmed by 4 bases and V by 6 bases; bases with no gene match: 3. The CDR3 runs to 13 residues.

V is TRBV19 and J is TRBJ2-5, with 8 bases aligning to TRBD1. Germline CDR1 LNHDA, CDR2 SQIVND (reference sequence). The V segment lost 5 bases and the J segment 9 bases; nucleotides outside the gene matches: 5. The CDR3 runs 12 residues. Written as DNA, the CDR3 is TGTGCCAGTAGTGAATTACAGGGGGCCCAGTACTTC. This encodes CASSELQGAQYF.

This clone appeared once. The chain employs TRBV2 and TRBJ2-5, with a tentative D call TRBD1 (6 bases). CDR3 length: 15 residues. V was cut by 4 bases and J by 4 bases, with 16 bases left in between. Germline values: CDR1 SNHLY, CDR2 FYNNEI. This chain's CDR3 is CASSAGQGNSETQYF. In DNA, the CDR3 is TGTGCCAGCAGTGCGGGGCAGGGGAATTCAGAGACCCAGTACTTC. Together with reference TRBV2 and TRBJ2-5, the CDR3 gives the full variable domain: EPEVTQTPSHQVTQMGQEVILRCVPISNHLYFYWYRQILGQKVEFLVSFYNNEISEKSEIFDDQFSVERPDGSNFTLKIRSTKLEDSAMYFCASSAGQGNSETQYFGPGTRLLVL.

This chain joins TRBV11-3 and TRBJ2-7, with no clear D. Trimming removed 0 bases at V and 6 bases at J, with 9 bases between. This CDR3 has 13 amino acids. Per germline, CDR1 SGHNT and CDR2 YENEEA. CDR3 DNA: TGTGCCAGCAGCTTAGATCACCAGGCCGAGCAGTACTTC. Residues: CASSLDHQAEQYF.

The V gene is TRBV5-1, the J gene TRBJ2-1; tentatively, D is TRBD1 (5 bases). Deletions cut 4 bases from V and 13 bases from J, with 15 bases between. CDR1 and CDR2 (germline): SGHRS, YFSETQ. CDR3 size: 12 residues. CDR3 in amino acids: CASSADNDKQFF. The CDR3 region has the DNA TGCGCCAGCAGCGCGGACAACGACAAACAGTTCTTC.

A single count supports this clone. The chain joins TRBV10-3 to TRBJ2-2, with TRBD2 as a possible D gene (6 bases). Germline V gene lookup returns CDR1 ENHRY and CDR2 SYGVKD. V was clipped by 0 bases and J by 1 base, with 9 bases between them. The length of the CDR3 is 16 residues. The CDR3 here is CAISESTSRNTGELFF. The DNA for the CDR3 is TGTGCCATCAGTGAGTCTACTAGCCGGAACACCGGGGAGCTGTTTTTT.

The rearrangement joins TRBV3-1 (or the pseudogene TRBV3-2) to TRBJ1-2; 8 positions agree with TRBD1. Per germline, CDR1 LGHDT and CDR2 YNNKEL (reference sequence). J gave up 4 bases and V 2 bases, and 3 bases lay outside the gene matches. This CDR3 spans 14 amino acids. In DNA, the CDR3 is TGTGCCAGCAGCCAATTCGGGACAGGCTATGGCTACACCTTC. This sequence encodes CASSQFGTGYGYTF.

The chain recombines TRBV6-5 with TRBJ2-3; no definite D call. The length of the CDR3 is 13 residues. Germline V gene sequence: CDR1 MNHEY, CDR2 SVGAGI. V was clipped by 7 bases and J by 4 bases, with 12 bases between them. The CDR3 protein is CASTFSAADTQYF. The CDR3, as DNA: TGTGCCAGCACGTTTTCCGCGGCAGATACGCAGTATTTT.

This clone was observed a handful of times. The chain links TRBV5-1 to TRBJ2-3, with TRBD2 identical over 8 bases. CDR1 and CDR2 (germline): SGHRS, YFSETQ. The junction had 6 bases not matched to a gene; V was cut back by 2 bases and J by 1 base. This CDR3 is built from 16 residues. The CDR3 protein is CASSFERERGTDTQYF. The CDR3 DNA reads TGCGCCAGCAGCTTCGAGCGGGAGAGGGGCACAGATACGCAGTATTTT.

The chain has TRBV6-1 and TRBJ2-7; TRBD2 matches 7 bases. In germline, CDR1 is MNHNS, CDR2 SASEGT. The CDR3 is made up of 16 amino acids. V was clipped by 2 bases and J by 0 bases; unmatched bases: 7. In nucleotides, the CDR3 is TGTGCCAGCAGTGAAACCCTAGCGGAGAGCTCCTACGAGCAGTACTTC. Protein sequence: CASSETLAESSYEQYF.

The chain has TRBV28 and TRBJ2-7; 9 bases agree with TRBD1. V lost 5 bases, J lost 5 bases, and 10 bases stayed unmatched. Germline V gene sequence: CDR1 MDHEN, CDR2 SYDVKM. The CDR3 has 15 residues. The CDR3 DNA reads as TGTGCCAGCAGTGCCGGACAGGGGACGCTCCACGAGCAGTACTTC. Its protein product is CASSAGQGTLHEQYF.

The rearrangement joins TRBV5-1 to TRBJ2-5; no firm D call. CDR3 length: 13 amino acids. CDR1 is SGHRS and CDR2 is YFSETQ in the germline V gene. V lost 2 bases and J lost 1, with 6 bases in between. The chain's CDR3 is CASSLWPQETQYF. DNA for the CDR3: TGCGCCAGCAGCTTATGGCCCCAAGAGACCCAGTACTTC.

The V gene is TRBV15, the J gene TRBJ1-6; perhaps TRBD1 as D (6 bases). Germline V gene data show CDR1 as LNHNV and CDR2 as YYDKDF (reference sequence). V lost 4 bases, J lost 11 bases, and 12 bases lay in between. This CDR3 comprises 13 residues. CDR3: CATSINRDTPLHF. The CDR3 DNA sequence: TGTGCCACCAGCATAAACAGGGATACACCCCTCCACTTT.

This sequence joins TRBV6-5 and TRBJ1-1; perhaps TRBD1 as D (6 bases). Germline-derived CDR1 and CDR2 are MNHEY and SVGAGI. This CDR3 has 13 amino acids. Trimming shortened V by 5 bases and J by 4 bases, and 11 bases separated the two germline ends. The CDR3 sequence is CASSTTGRTEAFF. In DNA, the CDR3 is TGTGCCAGCAGTACAACAGGGCGCACTGAAGCTTTCTTT.

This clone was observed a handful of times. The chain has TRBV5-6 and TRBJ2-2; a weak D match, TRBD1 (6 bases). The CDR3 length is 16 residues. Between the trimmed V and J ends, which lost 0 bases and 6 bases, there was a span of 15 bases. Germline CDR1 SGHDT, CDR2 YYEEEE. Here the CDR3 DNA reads TGTGCCAGCAGCTTGGCCGGAGCAGGGGCCCCCGGGGAGCTGTTTTTT. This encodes CASSLAGAGAPGELFF. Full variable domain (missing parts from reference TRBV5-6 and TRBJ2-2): DAGVTQSPTHLIKTRGQQVTLRCSPKSGHDTVSWYQQALGQGPQFIFQYYEEEERQRGNFPDRFSGHQFPNYSSELNVNALLLGDSALYLCASSLAGAGAPGELFFGEGSRLTVL.

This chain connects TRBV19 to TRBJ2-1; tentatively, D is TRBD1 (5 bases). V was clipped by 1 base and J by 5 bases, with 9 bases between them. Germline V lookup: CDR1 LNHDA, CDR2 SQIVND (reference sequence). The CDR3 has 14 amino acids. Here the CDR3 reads CASSIGAGNNEQFF. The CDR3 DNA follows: TGTGCCAGTAGTATAGGGGCAGGGAACAATGAGCAGTTCTTC.